A single sample gave rise to the 11 T cell receptor beta chains below, sequenced in a study of CD8 T cells in Susac syndrome. About 0.5 to 1 ug RNA was reverse transcribed with random hexamers. TCRdb re-derived calls from the immunoSEQ multiplex PCR reads in MiXCR, one entry per CDR3 protein. The table shows 100,000 to 150,000 distinct CDR3 sequences, with just under 95% occurring only once. Material for sequencing was CD8+ T cells from PBMCs. The receptors come from a human donor with Susac syndrome.

The CDR3 region has the DNA TGTGCCAGCAGTGATCCCGCAGAAACAAGGGAGACCCAGTACTTC. This gives the protein CASSDPAETRETQYF. The chain couples TRBV2 to TRBJ2-5, with no clear D. Germline assignment: CDR1 SNHLY and CDR2 FYNNEI. The CDR3 runs 15 residues. Trimming took off 3 bases at V and 5 bases at J, with 16 bases between the two ends.

The chain is built from TRBV10-2 and TRBJ2-2; weak D call: TRBD1 (5 bases). Germline V gene lookup returns CDR1 WSHSY and CDR2 SAAADI. Trimming pared 6 bases from V and 2 bases from J, leaving 10 bases between. CDR3 size: 14 residues. CDR3 bases: TGCGCCAGCAGCTTCCAGGGAAACACCGGGGAGCTGTTTTTT. The encoded protein is CASSFQGNTGELFF.

This rearrangement joins TRBV13 to TRBJ2-7; maybe TRBD2 (6 bases). This CDR3 comprises 12 residues. Trimming took 5 bases from V and 2 from J, leaving 7 bases between them. Germline CDR1 reads PRHDT; CDR2 reads FYEKMQ (reference sequence). The CDR3 bases are TGTGCCAGCAGCGCGGGACCCTACGAGCAGTACTTC. Its protein is CASSAGPYEQYF.

The rearrangement uses TRBV12-3 or TRBV12-4 and TRBJ2-3; no reliable D call. Trimming took 1 base from V and 6 from J, leaving 11 bases between them. The CDR3 has 14 amino acids. The CDR3 DNA follows: TGTGCCAGCAGTTTAGTAGGGATCGCGGATACGCAGTATTTT. Translated: CASSLVGIADTQYF.

The rearrangement joins TRBV19 to TRBJ1-1, with no clear D. The CDR3 runs to 13 residues. Trimming shortened V by 10 bases and J by 5 bases, and 17 bases separated the two germline ends. From germline, CDR1 is LNHDA and CDR2 SQIVND (reference sequence). In nucleotides, the CDR3 is TGTGCCACTTCGACGTTGGGGAGTACTGAAGCTTTCTTT. Translating it yields CATSTLGSTEAFF.

CDR3 protein: CASSVGDSETQYF. CDR3 DNA: TGTGCCAGCAGCGTAGGGGACTCAGAGACCCAGTACTTC. This chain uses TRBV9 with TRBJ2-5; tentatively, D is TRBD2 (6 bases). Deletions cut 0 bases from V and 4 bases from J, with 7 bases between. Germline CDR1 is SGDLS and CDR2 is YYNGEE. The CDR3 is 13 amino acids.

The gene calls are TRBV30 and TRBJ2-1, with D perhaps assigned TRBD1 or TRBD2 (6 bases each). The germline gives CDR1 GTSNPN, CDR2 SVGIG (reference sequence). V lost 1 base to trimming and J lost 3 bases, with 10 bases between them. The CDR3 runs 14 residues. CDR3 bases: TGTGCCTGGAGTGAGGCGGGACACTACAATGAGCAGTTCTTC. Its translation is CAWSEAGHYNEQFF.

The chain has TRBV19 and TRBJ1-5; D remains ambiguous. This CDR3 spans 15 amino acids. Per the germline V gene, CDR1 is LNHDA and CDR2 is SQIVND (reference sequence). V lost 3 bases and J lost 0, with 9 bases in between. The CDR3 loop is CASSISITSNQPQHF. Here the CDR3 DNA reads TGTGCCAGTAGTATTTCTATAACTAGCAATCAGCCCCAGCATTTT.

V and J are TRBV30 and TRBJ1-2; D ambiguous. Germline V gene lookup returns CDR1 GTSNPN and CDR2 SVGIG (reference sequence). V was trimmed by 2 bases and J by 8 bases, leaving 9 bases between them. The CDR3 contains 11 residues. The CDR3 bases are TGTGCCTGGAGTTCTGGGAGCGGCTACACCTTC. This sequence encodes CAWSSGSGYTF.

The chain has TRBV2 and TRBJ2-7, with D tentatively TRBD1 (5 bases). From germline, CDR1 is SNHLY and CDR2 FYNNEI. The CDR3 spans 12 residues. V gave up 6 bases and J gave up 5 bases, with 11 bases separating them. CDR3 in amino acids: CASRAGRHEQYF. The DNA for the CDR3 is TGTGCCAGCAGGGCAGGGCGACACGAGCAGTACTTC.

CDR3 protein: CASQTSGPRETQYF. The CDR3 DNA reads TGTGCCAGCCAGACTAGCGGCCCCAGGGAGACCCAGTACTTC. The chain carries TRBV12-3 or TRBV12-4 and TRBJ2-5, with TRBD2 identical over 9 bases. The CDR3 spans 14 residues. V lost 8 bases and J lost 5; bases outside the gene matches: 9.